This TCR beta chain was captured by sequencing in a study of technical replicates of blood from a few donors. The repertoire was sequenced with immunoSEQ multiplex PCR; TCRdb's copy has only in-frame clones and lacks some. The sample consists of under 70,000 clones, 92% of them appearing once. With 3 bases removed from V and 6 bases from J, the gap between germline ends came to 18 bases. This CDR3 is built from 16 residues. Per the germline V gene, CDR1 is MNHNS and CDR2 is SASEGT. The sample comprised T cells isolated from PBMCs. The sequence was obtained from a human donor in good health. This sequence joins TRBV6-1 and TRBJ2-4; D may be TRBD1 (6 bases). CDR3 DNA sequence: TGTGCCAGCAGTGACAGGGGCCTTCGACTGGGAAACATTCAGTACTTC. This encodes CASSDRGLRLGNIQYF.